A single sample is the source of the 13 T cell receptor beta chains below, sequenced in a study of identical twins. TCRdb used MiXCR to reprocess the 5' RACE reads, holding one entry per CDR3 protein. In the table there are some 760,000 distinct CDR3 sequences, roughly 18% of which are singletons. This sample was shared with a second study, whose subject was T cells expressing NK-cell markers.

Sequenced input: PBMCs. The receptors originated from a woman under 30 in good health.

The chain has TRBV6-6 and TRBJ2-7; 9 bases match TRBD1. With 6 bases clipped from V and 2 bases from J, the junction kept 14 bases outside the gene matches. The germline V gene has CDR1 MNHNY and CDR2 SVGAGI (reference sequence). The CDR3 is made up of 17 amino acids. CDR3: CASSQTRGTGHPYEQYF. The CDR3, as DNA: TGTGCCAGCAGCCAAACGAGAGGGACAGGGCACCCCTACGAGCAGTACTTC.

In its sample, this clonotype was seen a few times. The V call is TRBV13, the J call TRBJ2-5; 11 bases agree with TRBD2. Germline CDR1 reads PRHDT; CDR2 reads FYEKMQ (reference sequence). There are 17 residues in the CDR3. V gave up 1 base and J gave up 3 bases; unmatched junction bases: 7. The CDR3 region is CASSLDWTSGPEETQYF. Here the CDR3 DNA reads TGTGCCAGCAGCTTAGATTGGACTAGCGGGCCCGAAGAGACCCAGTACTTC.

Many counts were recorded for this clonotype. J is TRBJ2-2 and V is TRBV20-1, with TRBD1 as a possible D gene (5 bases). The V gene's germline CDR1 is DFQATT and CDR2 SNEGSKA (reference sequence). V was trimmed by 7 bases and J by 5 bases, leaving 17 bases between them. The CDR3 extends over 14 amino acids. CDR3 sequence (DNA): TGCAGTGGTGTAGCCACTCAGGGAACCGGGGAGCTGTTTTTT. The encoded protein is CSGVATQGTGELFF.

This clonotype was counted only a few times. The chain uses TRBV29-1 and TRBJ2-2; no firm D call. The CDR3 totals 13 residues. The V gene's germline CDR1 is SQVTM and CDR2 ANQGSEA. V was cut by 5 bases and J by 6 bases, with 13 bases left in between. The CDR3, as DNA: TGCAGCGTTCCAGGCTTATCGTCCGGGGAGCTGTTTTTT. Amino acid sequence: CSVPGLSSGELFF.

This clonotype was recorded at least ten times. The chain couples TRBV30 to TRBJ1-2, with no clear D. Trimming pared 0 bases from V and 4 bases from J, leaving 9 bases between. Germline V gene lookup returns CDR1 GTSNPN and CDR2 SVGIG (reference sequence). The CDR3 totals 13 residues. CDR3 sequence reads: CAWSVPLTYGYTF. CDR3 bases: TGTGCCTGGAGTGTCCCTCTCACCTATGGCTACACCTTC.

A word on this clonotype: One end of the junction varies from germline; a read error may be responsible. The chain is built from TRBV10-3 and TRBJ2-3, with 10 nucleotides matching TRBD1. The CDR3 loop spans 12 amino acids. The V gene's germline CDR1 is ENHRY and CDR2 SYGVKD. The DNA for the CDR3 is TGCGGGACAGGGGTTGAAACAGATACGCAGTATTTT. Protein: CGTGVETDTQYF.

The chain recombines TRBV12-3 or TRBV12-4 with TRBJ2-1; no definite D call. The CDR3 contains 18 residues. Trimming stripped 7 bases from V and 3 bases from J, with 25 bases between. The CDR3 is CASTLSPGLAAIYNEQFF. CDR3 bases: TGTGCCAGCACCCTCTCTCCTGGGCTGGCGGCTATCTACAATGAGCAGTTCTTC.

The chain couples TRBV11-2 to TRBJ2-3; D may be TRBD2 (6 bases). Germline values: CDR1 SGHAT, CDR2 FQNNGV. The V end was cut by 4 bases, the J end by 1 base, with 15 bases between. CDR3 length equals 16 residues. In nucleotides, the CDR3 is TGTGCCAGCAGCTCAAGCCGGGAGCACGGCACAGATACGCAGTATTTT. Protein: CASSSSREHGTDTQYF.

This clonotype has just a few counts. This CDR3 is CSASPSVAGNYGYTF. Written as DNA, the CDR3 is TGCAGTGCTAGTCCCTCCGTGGCTGGCAACTATGGCTACACCTTC. V usage is TRBV20-1 and J usage is TRBJ1-2; the D is unclear. Looked up from germline, CDR1 is DFQATT and CDR2 is SNEGSKA (reference sequence). The CDR3 runs to 15 residues. Between the trimmed V and J ends, which lost 3 bases and 2 bases, there was a span of 16 bases.

This clonotype was counted a few times. The gene calls are TRBV9 and TRBJ1-1; D gene unclear. CDR1 SGDLS and CDR2 YYNGEE come from the germline V gene. V was cut by 0 bases and J by 8 bases, with 14 bases left in between. The length of the CDR3 is 14 residues. The CDR3: CASSVESQSKEAFF. DNA of the CDR3: TGTGCCAGCAGCGTAGAGTCACAGAGTAAAGAAGCTTTCTTT.

The rearrangement joins TRBV10-2 to TRBJ1-6; D unclear. The germline CDR1 and CDR2 sequences are WSHSY and SAAADI. CDR3 length: 11 residues. Trimming stripped 6 bases from V and 9 bases from J, with 6 bases between. The DNA of the CDR3 is TGCGCCAGCAGGTCTGGTTCACCCCTCCACTTT. This translates into CASRSGSPLHF.

This clonotype showed up just a few times. The gene calls are TRBV20-1 and TRBJ2-7, with a weak D call TRBD2 (7 bases). Germline V lookup: CDR1 DFQATT, CDR2 SNEGSKA (reference sequence). Trimming took off 6 bases at V and 4 bases at J, with 19 bases between the two ends. This CDR3 comprises 14 residues. The CDR3 is CSASRGGASYEQYF. CDR3 in DNA: TGCAGTGCCTCCAGAGGGGGGGCGTCTTACGAGCAGTACTTC.

The CDR3 here is CASSYSAGGPSDTQYF. CDR3 DNA sequence: TGTGCCAGCAGTTACTCTGCGGGAGGGCCATCAGATACGCAGTATTTT. The genes are TRBV6-5 and TRBJ2-3; TRBD2 matches 9 bases. This CDR3 has 16 amino acids. Germline-derived CDR1 and CDR2 are MNHEY and SVGAGI. V dropped 0 bases and J dropped 4; count of bases not matched to a gene: 5.